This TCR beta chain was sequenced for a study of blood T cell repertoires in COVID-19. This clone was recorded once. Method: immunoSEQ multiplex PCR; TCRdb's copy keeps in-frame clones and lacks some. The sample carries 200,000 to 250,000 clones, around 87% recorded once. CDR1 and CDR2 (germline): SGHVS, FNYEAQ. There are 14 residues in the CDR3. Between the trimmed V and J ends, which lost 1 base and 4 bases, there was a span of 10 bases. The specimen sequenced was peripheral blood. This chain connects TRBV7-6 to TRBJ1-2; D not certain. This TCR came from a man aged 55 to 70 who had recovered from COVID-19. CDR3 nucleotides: TGTGCCAGCAGCTTAGTTCCCGAGTCCTATGGCTACACCTTC. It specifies CASSLVPESYGYTF. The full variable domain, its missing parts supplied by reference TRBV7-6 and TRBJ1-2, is GAGVSQSPRYKVTKRGQDVALRCDPISGHVSLYWYRQALGQGPEFLTYFNYEAQQDKSGLPNDRFSAERPEGSISTLTIQRTEQRDSAMYRCASSLVPESYGYTFGSGTRLTVV.